These 4 T cell receptor beta chains were all obtained from the same sample, sequenced in a study of T-cell memory formation after mild COVID-19. TCRdb analysed the 5' RACE reads with MiXCR anew, one entry per CDR3 protein. This sample has under 400,000 distinct CDR3 sequences, with 28% found just once. The specimen was PBMCs or a T cell subset sorted from them (not recorded which). These receptors were taken from an adult woman who had mild COVID-19 (a few samples of this study predate the infection). Cell type and time point are not known.

Remarks on this clonotype: The conserved phenylalanine or tryptophan is not found at the CDR3 terminus, so this likely reflects a read error. V usage is TRBV14 and J usage is TRBJ2-7; D not certain. Per the germline V gene, CDR1 is SGHDN and CDR2 is FVKESK. This CDR3 comprises 13 residues. V lost 4 bases to trimming and J lost 0 bases, with 7 bases between them. CDR3 region: CASSRVDSYEQYL. The CDR3 coding sequence is TGTGCCAGCAGCCGGGTAGACTCCTACGAGCAGTACTTA.

This clonotype was picked up a small number of times. J is TRBJ2-7 and V is TRBV6-1, with 12 bases matching TRBD2. Losses at the gene ends were 6 bases for V and 1 base for J; bases not matched to a gene: 10. Germline V CDR1 and CDR2: MNHNS, SASEGT. This CDR3 contains 17 residues. The DNA for the CDR3 is TGTGCCAGCAGCCCGACTAGCGGGAGAACCCTATCCTACGAGCAGTACTTC. This encodes CASSPTSGRTLSYEQYF.

The rearrangement links TRBV15 to TRBJ2-7; 7 nucleotides align to TRBD2. The CDR3 is 13 amino acids. With V trimmed by 4 bases and J by 4 bases, 4 bases remained unmatched. Germline V lookup: CDR1 LNHNV, CDR2 YYDKDF (reference sequence). The CDR3, as DNA: TGTGCCACCAGCACGAGGGAGGGTTACGAGCAGTACTTC. It translates to CATSTREGYEQYF. The whole variable domain, remainder taken from reference TRBV15 and TRBJ2-7, is DAMVIQNPRYQVTQFGKPVTLSCSQTLNHNVMYWYQQKSSQAPKLLFHYYDKDFNNEADTPDNFQSRRPNTSFCFLDIRSPGLGDTAMYLCATSTREGYEQYFGPGTRLTVT.

The chain employs TRBV20-1 and TRBJ2-4; D gene ambiguous. Per the germline V gene, CDR1 is DFQATT and CDR2 is SNEGSKA (reference sequence). This CDR3 region has 14 residues. V was trimmed by 6 bases and J by 6 bases, leaving 18 bases between them. The CDR3 reads CSALTPQRGNIQYF. The DNA of the CDR3 is TGCAGTGCCTTGACTCCGCAGCGCGGAAACATTCAGTACTTC.